A selection of T cell receptor beta chains follows, all from one sample in a study of blood T cells in healthy people across ages. TCRdb used MiXCR to reprocess the 5' RACE reads, holding one entry per CDR3 protein. The repertoire holds about 760,000 distinct CDR3 sequences, with more than 50% as singletons. Sequenced input: blood. The receptors come from a man in his forties or fifties in good health. Both conserved end residues are part of each CDR3. The order of the fields is V gene, D gene, clone size, J gene, CDR3 protein, CDR3 DNA. D genes are given only for firm matches. Clone size is given for some rows only: seen once, a few or many times, or a class if the clone is expanded.

>TRBV4-3|NA|few|TRBJ2-1
CASSQEGGHEQFF
TGCGCCAGCAGCCAAGAGGGGGGCCATGAGCAGTTCTTC
>TRBV15|NA|NA|TRBJ2-7
CATSRDRGHEQYF
TGTGCCACCAGCAGAGATCGGGGCCACGAGCAGTACTTC
>TRBV9|NA|NA|TRBJ2-1
CASSVDTQETQFF
TGTGCCAGCAGCGTAGATACTCAAGAGACCCAGTTCTTC
>TRBV9|TRBD2|NA|TRBJ2-5
CASSVRLAGDNEQYF
TGTGCCAGCAGCGTAAGACTAGCGGGAGACAATGAGCAGTACTTC
>TRBV28|TRBD2|few|TRBJ2-1
CASSLWASGTNEQFF
TGTGCCAGCAGTTTATGGGCTAGCGGGACCAATGAGCAGTTCTTC
>TRBV29-1|TRBD1|NA|TRBJ2-1
CRVIRDRLLYNEQFF
TGCCGCGTTATCCGGGACAGGTTACTTTACAATGAGCAGTTCTTC
>TRBV6-5|NA|NA|TRBJ1-4
CASSYRPDATNEKLFF
TGTGCCAGCAGTTACCGACCAGACGCAACTAATGAAAAACTGTTTTTT
>TRBV6-5|TRBD2|NA|TRBJ2-1
CASSSGTSASRYNEQFF
TGTGCCAGCAGTTCTGGGACTAGCGCCAGTCGTTACAATGAGCAGTTCTTC
>TRBV21-1|NA|NA|TRBJ2-7
CASSKERTDYSYEQYF
TGTGCCAGCAGCAAAGAACGGACAGATTATTCCTACGAGCAGTACTTC
>TRBV20-1|TRBD1|NA|TRBJ2-5
CSAQKAEGAQETQYF
TGCAGTGCCCAGAAGGCTGAGGGGGCTCAAGAGACCCAGTACTTC
>TRBV6-2/TRBV6-3|NA|NA|TRBJ2-6
CASSHQVLGRSGANVLTF
TGTGCCAGCAGCCACCAAGTCCTGGGCCGCTCTGGGGCCAACGTCCTGACTTTC
>TRBV7-3|NA|NA|TRBJ2-6
CASSFGGASEDLTF
TGTGCCAGCAGCTTCGGCGGAGCCTCAGAAGACCTGACTTTC
>TRBV15|TRBD1|few|TRBJ2-5
CATSGGYVRGLGETQYF
TGTGCCACCAGCGGCGGATATGTCAGGGGGCTAGGGGAGACCCAGTACTTC
>TRBV4-2|NA|NA|TRBJ1-2
CASSRSREQGSYGYTF
TGTGCCAGCAGCCGATCCAGGGAGCAGGGGTCCTATGGCTACACCTTC
>TRBV20-1|NA|few|TRBJ2-2
CSARDSVWGLADTGELFF
TGCAGTGCTAGAGATTCAGTCTGGGGGCTAGCGGACACCGGGGAGCTGTTTTTT
>TRBV3-1|NA|NA|TRBJ1-4
CASSTGTTNEKLFF
TGTGCCAGCAGCACAGGGACAACTAATGAAAAACTGTTTTTT
>TRBV4-2|NA|NA|TRBJ1-4
CASGKSQGEGEKLFF
TGTGCCAGCGGAAAATCACAGGGAGAGGGAGAAAAACTGTTTTTT
>TRBV5-1|NA|NA|TRBJ2-1
CASSSAATYNEQFF
TGCGCCAGCAGCTCCGCGGCGACCTACAATGAGCAGTTCTTC
>TRBV28|NA|NA|TRBJ1-1
CASSLLGQSINTEAFF
TGTGCCAGCAGTTTATTGGGACAATCGATTAACACTGAAGCTTTCTTT
>TRBV29-1|TRBD1|NA|TRBJ2-3
CSVWTGTDTQYF
TGCAGCGTATGGACAGGGACAGATACGCAGTATTTT
>TRBV20-1|TRBD2|once|TRBJ2-1
CSATRGGTSGISNEQFF
TGCAGTGCTACCCGGGGGGGGACTAGCGGGATCTCAAATGAGCAGTTCTTC
>TRBV12-3/TRBV12-4|NA|few|TRBJ2-3
CASSLARPTDTQYF
TGTGCCAGCAGTTTAGCGCGGCCCACAGATACGCAGTATTTT
>TRBV5-4|NA|few|TRBJ1-4
CASSLTVGEKLFF
TGTGCCAGCAGCTTGACAGTTGGTGAAAAACTGTTTTTT
>TRBV20-1|TRBD2|once|TRBJ2-3
CSAIRGGGLSTDTQYF
TGCAGTGCTATTCGGGGGGGCGGTTTAAGCACAGATACGCAGTATTTT
>TRBV5-1|TRBD1|NA|TRBJ2-1
CAGSLENRGNEQFF
TGCGCCGGCAGCTTGGAGAACAGGGGTAATGAGCAGTTCTTC
>TRBV29-1|NA|NA|TRBJ2-2
CSVAHPRGPTGELFF
TGCAGCGTTGCCCACCCACGAGGGCCAACCGGGGAGCTGTTTTTT
>TRBV20-1|TRBD2|once|TRBJ2-5
CSARDPKGLAEETQYF
TGCAGTGCTAGAGATCCTAAGGGACTAGCGGAAGAGACCCAGTACTTC
>TRBV2|TRBD2|NA|TRBJ2-3
CASSEARMGGVTDTQYF
TGTGCCAGCAGTGAAGCAAGGATGGGGGGGGTCACAGATACGCAGTATTTT
>TRBV10-3|TRBD1|NA|TRBJ2-2
CAINSDRYTGELFF
TGTGCCATCAATTCGGACAGGTACACCGGGGAGCTGTTTTTT
>TRBV12-3/TRBV12-4|NA|NA|TRBJ1-1
CASSWQAFF
TGTGCCAGCAGCTGGCAAGCTTTCTTT
>TRBV5-4|NA|NA|TRBJ2-5
CASSLGTFINNEQYF
TGTGCCAGCAGCTTGGGTACGTTCATAAACAATGAGCAGTACTTC
>TRBV20-1|NA|NA|TRBJ1-3
CSARDRDPDSGNTIYF
TGCAGTGCTAGAGATCGAGACCCCGACTCTGGAAACACCATATATTTT
>TRBV7-2|NA|NA|TRBJ2-7
CASSSPTIYEQYF
TGTGCCAGCAGCTCCCCCACGATATACGAGCAGTACTTC
>TRBV29-1|NA|NA|TRBJ2-3
CSVEGEAGADTQYF
TGCAGCGTTGAAGGGGAGGCAGGCGCAGATACGCAGTATTTT
>TRBV12-3/TRBV12-4|NA|NA|TRBJ2-6
CASVPVDKQANVLTF
TGTGCCAGCGTGCCTGTGGACAAGCAGGCCAACGTCCTGACTTTC
>TRBV4-1|TRBD1|few|TRBJ1-2
CASSRNAGTGESYYTF
TGCGCCAGCAGCCGAAACGCCGGGACAGGGGAGAGTTACTACACCTTC
>TRBV5-1|NA|few|TRBJ1-5
CASSCEGDQPQHF
TGCGCCAGCAGCTGCGAGGGGGATCAGCCCCAGCATTTT
>TRBV20-1|NA|NA|TRBJ2-3
CSARFKLEVVWTDTQYF
TGCAGTGCCCGTTTTAAGTTGGAGGTAGTTTGGACAGATACGCAGTATTTT
>TRBV10-3|NA|NA|TRBJ2-3
CAISPAQDSDTQYF
TGTGCCATCAGCCCGGCACAGGATTCTGATACGCAGTATTTT
>TRBV4-3|NA|NA|TRBJ1-1
CASSQDRALNTEAFF
TGCGCCAGCAGCCAAGACAGAGCCCTGAACACTGAAGCTTTCTTT
>TRBV6-1|TRBD1|NA|TRBJ1-2
CASSGGQGGDYGYTF
TGTGCCAGCAGTGGTGGACAGGGAGGGGACTATGGCTACACCTTC
>TRBV7-9|NA|many|TRBJ2-7
CASSLSGNEQYF
TGTGCCAGCAGCTTATCGGGGAACGAGCAGTACTTC
>TRBV28|NA|few|TRBJ2-7
CASSRESGTAYEQYF
TGTGCCAGCAGCCGCGAATCCGGGACTGCCTACGAGCAGTACTTC
>TRBV5-1|NA|few|TRBJ1-6
CASSLADSYNSPLHF
TGCGCCAGCAGCTTGGCCGACAGTTATAATTCACCCCTCCACTTT